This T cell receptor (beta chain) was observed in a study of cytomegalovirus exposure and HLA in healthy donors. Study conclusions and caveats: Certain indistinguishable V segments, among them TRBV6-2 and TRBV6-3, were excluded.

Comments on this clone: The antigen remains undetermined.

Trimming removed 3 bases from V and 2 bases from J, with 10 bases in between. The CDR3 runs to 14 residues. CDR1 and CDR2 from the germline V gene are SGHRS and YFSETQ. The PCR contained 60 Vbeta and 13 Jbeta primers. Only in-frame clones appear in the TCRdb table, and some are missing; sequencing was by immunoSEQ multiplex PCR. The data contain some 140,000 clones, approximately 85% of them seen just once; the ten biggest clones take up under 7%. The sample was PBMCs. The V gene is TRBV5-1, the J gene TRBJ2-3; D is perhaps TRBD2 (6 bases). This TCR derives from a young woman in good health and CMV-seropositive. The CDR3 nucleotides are TGCGCCAGCAGCTCGGGCGGGGCCACAGATACGCAGTATTTT. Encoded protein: CASSSGGATDTQYF.